Described below is a single TCR beta chain sequence and its context. Its specificity is unknown. Trimming removed 2 bases from V and 2 bases from J; junction bases left unmatched: 2. The CDR3 spans 15 residues. The germline CDR1 and CDR2 sequences are KGHSH and LQKENI. Sequenced by immunoSEQ multiplex PCR; TCRdb stores in-frame clones only, minus some. Found here are about 360,000 clones, roughly 85% of them singletons; the top ten hold around 0.8%. The data stem from a study of cytomegalovirus exposure and HLA in healthy donors. Study-level information: Per a later analysis, the approximately 620 first-cohort and 120 validation repertoires shared one platform. The study's findings and limits: It was reportedly the case that the classifier diagnosed cytomegalovirus status with high specificity and sensitivity. That first-cohort TCR clusters tended to co-occur in the roughly 130 validation repertoires was found in a later analysis. According to the study, 160 or so TCR beta chains were cytomegalovirus-associated.

The sample consisted of PBMCs. The receptor was derived from a young woman in good health and CMV-seronegative. The chain joins TRBV18 to TRBJ2-7; 11 bases fit TRBD1. Here the CDR3 DNA reads TGTGCCAGCTCACCAGCGGGACAGGGGGCCTACGAGCAGTACTTC. This gives the protein CASSPAGQGAYEQYF.